This entry lists 23 T cell receptor beta chains sequenced from one sample in a study of T cell changes during pregnancy in multiple sclerosis. Clones were sequenced by immunoSEQ multiplex PCR, and TCRdb holds only the in-frame ones, with some missing. This sample carries roughly 52,000 clones, around 89% of them seen once, and the ten largest clones take 0.58%. The sequencing used CD4+ T cells from peripheral blood mononuclear cells, collected in the first trimester of pregnancy. These receptors were obtained from a female donor with multiple sclerosis, enrolled in a pregnancy study.

The chain has TRBV7-2 and TRBJ2-3; TRBD1 matches at 10 bases. Unmatched junction bases numbered 2, after V lost 6 bases and J lost 2 bases. The CDR3 is made up of 14 amino acids. Germline V gives CDR1 SGHTA, CDR2 FQGNSA. The CDR3: CASRRQGATDTQYF. The CDR3 coding sequence is TGTGCCAGCAGGCGACAGGGGGCCACAGATACGCAGTATTTT.

V and J are TRBV19 and TRBJ1-6; 9 bases agree with TRBD1. The junction had 1 base not matched to a gene; V was cut back by 3 bases and J by 7 bases. The CDR3 totals 14 residues. In germline, CDR1 is LNHDA, CDR2 SQIVND (reference sequence). CDR3 in DNA: TGTGCCAGTAGTATTACAGGGGGCAATTCACCCCTCCACTTT. Its translation: CASSITGGNSPLHF.

This rearrangement joins TRBV5-1 to TRBJ2-7; 8 bases align to TRBD2. This CDR3 contains 15 residues. The V segment lost 1 base and the J segment 2 bases; nucleotides outside the gene matches: 5. Germline CDR1 reads SGHRS; CDR2 reads YFSETQ. The CDR3, as DNA: TGCGCCAGCAGCTTGCCAAGCGGGAGTACCTACGAGCAGTACTTC. Protein: CASSLPSGSTYEQYF.

This clone was detected only once. This sequence joins TRBV9 and TRBJ2-3; 9 bases map to TRBD2. Germline V CDR1 and CDR2: SGDLS, YYNGEE. The CDR3 runs to 17 residues. Trimming took 0 bases from V and 4 from J; bases not matched to a gene: 9. CDR3 sequence (DNA): TGTGCCAGCAGCGTAGGTGGTAGCGGGAGCGGGTCAGATACGCAGTATTTT. Translation: CASSVGGSGSGSDTQYF.

The rearrangement uses TRBV11-2 and TRBJ2-2, with D possibly being TRBD2 (5 bases). Germline CDR1 reads SGHAT; CDR2 reads FQNNGV. V was clipped by 11 bases and J by 5 bases, with 18 bases between them. CDR3 length: 14 residues. DNA for the CDR3: TGTGCCTCACGCCGGACGCCGGGGACCGGGGAGCTGTTTTTT. Translation gives CASRRTPGTGELFF.

As to this clone: An end of the junction differs from the germline gene, which may be a read error. V and J are TRBV6-5 and TRBJ2-5; tentatively, D is TRBD2 (6 bases). CDR1 is MNHEY and CDR2 is SVGAGI in the germline V gene. The CDR3 consists of 13 residues. The CDR3 DNA reads TGTGCCAGCAGTAACTCTCGGGGGGAGACCCAGTACTTC. Translating it yields CASSNSRGETQYF.

The chain recombines TRBV7-3 with TRBJ1-5, with 8 positions matching TRBD1. Looked up from germline, CDR1 is SGHTA and CDR2 is FQGTGA. The CDR3 runs to 14 residues. Losses at the gene ends were 5 bases for V and 4 bases for J; bases not matched to a gene: 4. This chain's CDR3 is CASSPHRGNQPQHF. The CDR3 nucleotides are TGTGCCAGCAGCCCGCACAGGGGGAATCAGCCCCAGCATTTT.

The chain joins TRBV10-3 to TRBJ1-2, with D possibly TRBD1 on 6 matching bases. In germline, CDR1 is ENHRY, CDR2 SYGVKD. V gave up 2 bases and J gave up 4 bases, with 14 bases separating them. CDR3 length equals 15 residues. The CDR3 loop reads CAISEVGGRSYGYTF. Written as DNA, the CDR3 is TGTGCCATCAGTGAGGTGGGGGGGCGATCCTATGGCTACACCTTC.

The chain joins TRBV6-6 to TRBJ1-5; D may be TRBD1 (5 bases). Trimming removed 8 bases from V and 0 bases from J, with 11 bases in between. CDR3 length: 14 residues. Germline CDR1 MNHNY, CDR2 SVGAGI (reference sequence). Here the CDR3 DNA reads TGTGCCAGCGGGGGGATGTATAGCAATCAGCCCCAGCATTTT. Its translation: CASGGMYSNQPQHF.

J is TRBJ1-2 and V is TRBV9, with 9 bases matching TRBD1. With 3 bases clipped from V and 3 bases from J, the junction kept 12 bases outside the gene matches. The CDR3 is made up of 17 amino acids. The germline V gene encodes CDR1 SGDLS and CDR2 YYNGEE. The CDR3 spells CASSALSGGQGYYGYTF. CDR3 sequence (DNA): TGTGCCAGCAGCGCCCTGTCCGGTGGACAGGGGTACTATGGCTACACCTTC.

In DNA, the CDR3 is TGTGCCAGCAGCCGGGACTTGACCCACGAGCAGTACTTC. It yields the protein CASSRDLTHEQYF. The V call is TRBV14, the J call TRBJ2-7; TRBD2 is a possible D gene (6 bases). Germline values: CDR1 SGHDN, CDR2 FVKESK. The CDR3 is made up of 13 amino acids. V was pared by 4 bases and J by 5 bases, with 12 bases between. Full variable domain (remainder filled in from reference TRBV14 and TRBJ2-7): EAGVTQFPSHSVIEKGQTVTLRCDPISGHDNLYWYRRVMGKEIKFLLHFVKESKQDESGMPNNRFLAERTGGTYSTLKVQPAELEDSGVYFCASSRDLTHEQYFGPGTRLTVT.

This chain connects TRBV5-4 to TRBJ2-2, with TRBD2 matching 9 bases. Germline lookup yields CDR1 SGHNT and CDR2 YYREEE (reference sequence). Losses at the gene ends were 2 bases for V and 6 bases for J; bases not matched to a gene: 5. This CDR3 is 15 amino acids long. This CDR3 reads CASSFGGRASGELFF. CDR3 in DNA: TGTGCCAGCAGCTTCGGCGGGAGGGCCTCCGGGGAGCTGTTTTTT.

The gene calls are TRBV14 and TRBJ2-2; tentatively, D is TRBD2 (6 bases). Trimming removed 2 bases at V and 0 bases at J, with 10 bases between. The CDR3 is made up of 16 amino acids. Germline V CDR1 and CDR2: SGHDN, FVKESK. The CDR3 bases are TGTGCCAGCAGCCAATGGGGAGGATCGAACACCGGGGAGCTGTTTTTT. It translates to CASSQWGGSNTGELFF.

The V gene is TRBV6-6, the J gene TRBJ1-1; 7 positions agree with TRBD1. The germline V gene encodes CDR1 MNHNY and CDR2 SVGAGI (reference sequence). V lost 2 bases, J lost 8 bases, and 5 bases stayed unmatched. This CDR3 has 13 residues. CDR3 bases: TGTGCCAGCAGTTACACCGGACAGGCCGAAGCTTTCTTT. Protein sequence: CASSYTGQAEAFF.

This chain uses TRBV7-2 with TRBJ2-7; D might be TRBD2 (5 bases). The ends were cut back, 1 base at V and 0 bases at J, with 10 bases in the middle. The CDR3 has 15 amino acids. Germline lookup yields CDR1 SGHTA and CDR2 FQGNSA. CDR3 in DNA: TGTGCCAGCAGCTTAGAAGCGGCCGTCTCCTACGAGCAGTACTTC. It yields the protein CASSLEAAVSYEQYF.

In its sample, this clone was seen once. This sequence joins TRBV19 and TRBJ2-1, with TRBD1 identical over 7 bases. Trimming cost V 3 bases and J 1 base; bases outside gene matches: 3. The germline gives CDR1 LNHDA, CDR2 SQIVND (reference sequence). The CDR3 consists of 15 residues. The CDR3 DNA follows: TGTGCCAGTAGTATCGACAGGGTTTCCTACAATGAGCAGTTCTTC. It specifies CASSIDRVSYNEQFF. Full variable domain (remainder filled in from reference TRBV19 and TRBJ2-1): DGGITQSPKYLFRKEGQNVTLSCEQNLNHDAMYWYRQDPGQGLRLIYYSQIVNDFQKGDIAEGYSVSREKKESFPLTVTSAQKNPTAFYLCASSIDRVSYNEQFFGPGTRLTVL.

The chain uses TRBV6-5 and TRBJ1-2; D call uncertain. There are 14 residues in the CDR3. Germline CDR1 reads MNHEY; CDR2 reads SVGAGI. V was trimmed by 2 bases and J by 0 bases, leaving 7 bases between them. CDR3 protein: CASSYRGTNYGYTF. In nucleotides, the CDR3 is TGTGCCAGCAGTTACCGGGGAACTAACTATGGCTACACCTTC.

The chain carries TRBV7-2 and TRBJ2-1; TRBD1 matches 7 bases. V dropped 5 bases and J dropped 4; count of bases not matched to a gene: 5. Germline lookup yields CDR1 SGHTA and CDR2 FQGNSA. The CDR3 consists of 14 residues. CDR3 protein: CASSVGQEYNEQFF. In DNA form, the CDR3 reads TGTGCCAGCAGCGTCGGACAGGAATACAATGAGCAGTTCTTC.

CDR3 loop: CASSQRDRGTEAFF. In nucleotides, the CDR3 is TGTGCCAGCAGCCAAAGGGACAGGGGGACTGAAGCTTTCTTT. The V gene is TRBV21-1, the J gene TRBJ1-1; TRBD1 is the table's D call, not checked against the DNA. TRBV21-1 is listed as a pseudogene. The CDR3 runs to 14 residues.

The genes are TRBV5-1 and TRBJ2-3; no reliable D call. From germline, CDR1 is SGHRS and CDR2 YFSETQ. The V end lost 5 bases, the J end lost 1 base, and 8 bases lay between the germline ends. The CDR3 sequence is 13 residues long. The CDR3 sequence is CASSFGRTDTQYF. The CDR3 nucleotides are TGCGCCAGCAGTTTTGGGCGCACAGATACGCAGTATTTT.

This chain joins TRBV4-2 and TRBJ1-2; maybe TRBD1 (5 bases). CDR1 LGHNA and CDR2 YNFKEQ come from the germline V gene. This CDR3 has 16 amino acids. V was pared by 0 bases and J by 3 bases, with 14 bases between. The CDR3 protein is CASSQEWGGTDYGYTF. CDR3 in DNA: TGTGCCAGCAGCCAAGAGTGGGGGGGAACAGACTATGGCTACACCTTC.

This clone was seen only a few times. This chain links TRBV15 with TRBJ2-7, with TRBD1 identical over 8 bases. The CDR3 consists of 17 residues. Per the germline V gene, CDR1 is LNHNV and CDR2 is YYDKDF (reference sequence). J was trimmed by 2 bases and V by 3 bases; bases with no gene match: 12. In DNA form, the CDR3 reads TGTGCCACCAGCAGGGACACGTTGGGACAGGCAACCTACGAGCAGTACTTC. This translates into CATSRDTLGQATYEQYF.

The V call is TRBV28, the J call TRBJ1-3; no firm D call. Trimming pared 6 bases from V and 5 bases from J, leaving 11 bases between. The CDR3 extends over 13 amino acids. Germline CDR1 is MDHEN and CDR2 is SYDVKM. The CDR3 is CASSRRVRNTIYF. In DNA form, the CDR3 reads TGTGCCAGCAGCAGACGGGTGAGAAACACCATATATTTT.